Presented here are 10 T cell receptor beta chains from one specimen sequenced in a study of blood T cell repertoires in COVID-19. TCRdb's copy holds only in-frame clones and misses some; the assay was immunoSEQ multiplex PCR. This sample has 60,000 to 95,000 clones, with approximately 79% found just once. The sample consisted of peripheral blood. These TCRs come from a human donor with acute or convalescent COVID-19. The donor label of this sample is uncertain.

This clone turned up a few times. This rearrangement joins TRBV12-5 to TRBJ2-7; 10 positions match TRBD2. The trim removed 1 base at V and 0 bases at J, leaving 9 bases unmatched. The germline CDR1 and CDR2 sequences are LGHNT and FRNRAP. The CDR3 spans 18 residues. This CDR3 reads CASGLGLAGAQSSYEQYV. The CDR3 nucleotides are TGTGCTAGTGGTTTGGGCCTAGCGGGGGCCCAAAGCTCCTACGAGCAGTACGTC.

Ten or more counts support this clone. V is TRBV28 and J is TRBJ2-1; 8 bases map to TRBD2. CDR1 and CDR2 from the germline V gene are MDHEN and SYDVKM. Losses at the gene ends were 3 bases for V and 5 bases for J; bases not matched to a gene: 6. The length of the CDR3 is 15 residues. The CDR3 DNA reads TGTGCCAGCAGTTTGGTAGCGGGGACCAACAATGAGCAGTTCTTC. This codes for CASSLVAGTNNEQFF.

The chain has TRBV11-1 and TRBJ2-7; 9 bases map to TRBD1. CDR1 is SGHAT, CDR2 FQDESV, per germline (reference sequence). V was pared by 4 bases and J by 5 bases, with 6 bases of the junction left unmatched. This CDR3 region has 14 residues. The CDR3 nucleotides read TGTGCCAGCAGCTCCCTGGACAGGGGAGACGAGCAGTACTTC. Its translation: CASSSLDRGDEQYF.

This clone was seen once. CDR3 nucleotide sequence: TGTGCCAGCAGCGTGTCCGGGACAGTGGGGACTGAAGCTTTCTTT. Encoded protein: CASSVSGTVGTEAFF. The chain has TRBV11-3 and TRBJ1-1, with TRBD1 identical over 7 bases. CDR3 length: 15 amino acids. J lost 5 bases, V lost 5 bases, and 11 bases had no gene match. Germline CDR1 and CDR2: SGHNT and YENEEA.

The chain links TRBV5-8 to TRBJ1-2; the D gene is possibly TRBD1 (5 bases). From germline, CDR1 is SGHTS and CDR2 YDEGEE. Trimming shortened V by 0 bases and J by 4 bases, and 7 bases separated the two germline ends. This CDR3 region has 13 residues. DNA of the CDR3: TGTGCCAGCAGCTTGGGCAGGGCCTATGGCTACACCTTC. Amino acid sequence: CASSLGRAYGYTF.

The gene calls are TRBV30 and TRBJ1-1; D unresolved. This CDR3 contains 13 residues. Germline V gene data show CDR1 as GTSNPN and CDR2 as SVGIG (reference sequence). V shed 2 bases and J shed 1 base, with 8 bases lying between them. The CDR3 is CAWSYTGNTEAFF. DNA of the CDR3: TGTGCCTGGAGTTATACGGGGAACACTGAAGCTTTCTTT.

A single count supports this clone. This chain connects TRBV6-4 to TRBJ1-1; D unclear. The germline V gene encodes CDR1 MRHNA and CDR2 SNTAGT. This CDR3 spans 12 amino acids. Written as DNA, the CDR3 is TGTGCTACGCGGGCGAAGAACACTGAAGCTTTCTTT. Its translation is CATRAKNTEAFF.

This rearrangement joins TRBV28 to TRBJ2-7, with 7 bases that match TRBD1. J gave up 2 bases and V 0 bases, and 7 bases lay outside the gene matches. The CDR3 contains 16 residues. Per the germline V gene, CDR1 is MDHEN and CDR2 is SYDVKM. The CDR3 DNA is TGTGCCAGCAGTTTATGGGGGAAGGGGGCGACCTACGAGCAGTACTTC. Translating gives CASSLWGKGATYEQYF.

V and J are TRBV3-1 (or the pseudogene TRBV3-2) and TRBJ1-5; tentatively, D is TRBD1 (5 bases). CDR1 is LGHDT, CDR2 YNNKEL, per germline (reference sequence). CDR3 length: 13 residues. Trimming stripped 5 bases from V and 2 bases from J, with 7 bases between. For the CDR3, the DNA is TGTGCCAGCAGCTCGGGGGGCAATCAGCCCCAGCATTTT. Protein: CASSSGGNQPQHF.

This sequence joins TRBV6-6 and TRBJ2-5; D remains ambiguous. V was clipped by 5 bases and J by 5 bases, with 6 bases between them. Looked up from germline, CDR1 is MNHNY and CDR2 is SVGAGI (reference sequence). This CDR3 has 11 amino acids. The CDR3 here is CASSVRETQYF. Written as DNA, the CDR3 is TGTGCCAGCAGTGTCCGGGAGACCCAGTACTTC.